A selection of T cell receptor beta chains follows, all from one sample in a study of a mutant IDH1 vaccine in newly diagnosed glioma. This table comes from immunoSEQ multiplex PCR, and its TCRdb copy is limited to in-frame clones, with some not included. The data hold roughly 56,000 clones, with 76% observed a single time. These receptors lack a known antigen. Specimen: PBMCs, collected from a glioma patient whose treatment included an IDH1 peptide vaccine. All receptors come from a woman between 40 and 50 years old with glioma. Some clones in this sample may be carry-over from other donors' samples. Each CDR3 is given with its conserved first and last residue. The D gene is left open where the match is weak. Clone size, where shown, is once, few, many, or a class for clones that have expanded.

>TRBJ2-3|.|TRBV4-3|TRBD2|16
TGCGCCAGCAGCCAAGAAGGAGCGGGGAGCACAGATACGCAGTATTTT
CASSQEGAGSTDTQYF
>TRBJ2-2|.|TRBV2|.|16
TGTGCCAGCAGAAACGGTCCCGGACATAACACCGGGGAGCTGTTTTTT
CASRNGPGHNTGELFF
>TRBJ1-1|few|TRBV14|.|13
TGTGCCAGCAGCCAAGGGAATTTCGGGGAAGCTTTCTTT
CASSQGNFGEAFF
>TRBJ2-7|.|TRBV7-7|TRBD1|14
TGTGCTAGCAGACCCGGGACAGGGGGCCGTGAGCAGTACTTC
CASRPGTGGREQYF
>TRBJ1-2|.|TRBV6-5|.|12
TGTGCCAGCAGTCAGGGGAGGAATGACTACACCTTC
CASSQGRNDYTF
>TRBJ1-3|.|TRBV7-2|TRBD1|17
TGTGCCAGCAGCATTGGGACAGGGGGCTCGGCTGGAAACACCATATATTTT
CASSIGTGGSAGNTIYF
>TRBJ1-1|.|TRBV6-1|.|11
TGTGCCAGCAGGTTCGGGGTTGAAGCTTTCTTT
CASRFGVEAFF
>TRBJ1-6|.|TRBV21-1|.|12
TGTGCCAGCAACTCGGGCCCATACCCCCTCCACTTT
CASNSGPYPLHF
>TRBJ2-5|.|TRBV6-5|TRBD2|15
TGTGCCAGCAGTCGGACTAGCGGAACCCAAGAGACCCAGTACTTC
CASSRTSGTQETQYF
>TRBJ2-1|.|TRBV7-2|.|15
TGTGCCAGCAGCTTTCAGGGTGGGACCTACAATGAGCAGTTCTTC
CASSFQGGTYNEQFF
>TRBJ1-5|.|TRBV7-8|TRBD1|15
TGTGCCAGCAGCACGTGGACAGGGGATCTGCAGCCCCAGCATTTT
CASSTWTGDLQPQHF
>TRBJ2-7|.|TRBV7-9|TRBD2|18
TGTGCCAGCAGCGGACCGGGTAGCGGGGGCCCCAGCTCCTACGAGCAGTACTTC
CASSGPGSGGPSSYEQYF
>TRBJ2-7|.|TRBV7-8|TRBD1|16
TGTGCCAGCAGCTTAGTTCCGGACAGGGTCACTGTCGAGCAGTACTTC
CASSLVPDRVTVEQYF
>TRBJ2-7|few|TRBV5-1|.|14
TGCGCCAGCAGCTTGGTTCGGGGGTCGTACGAGCAGTACTTC
CASSLVRGSYEQYF